This is a list of T cell receptor beta chains from one sample in a study of T cells after somatic rescue of genetic block. Clones were sequenced by immunoSEQ multiplex PCR, and TCRdb holds only the in-frame ones, with some missing. The sample shows 85,000 to 100,000 clones, 70% to 90% of them seen only once. The sample was peripheral blood mononuclear cells (PBMCs). These receptors were taken from a woman aged 18-29 years. The CDR3 runs from the conserved cysteine through the conserved F or W.

j_call v_call cdr3_aa
TRBJ2-7 TRBV6-6 CASRTTDGPRSYEQYF
TRBJ2-1 TRBV14 CASSQDGRGRVDEQFF
TRBJ2-3 TRBV9 CASSVGQVTDTQYF
TRBJ2-7 TRBV7-3 CASSLTNYPSYEQYF
TRBJ1-2 TRBV29-1 CSVDRGGQGYGYTF
TRBJ2-3 TRBV7-9 CASSQRLGTDTQYF
TRBJ2-3 TRBV27 CASSLARGADTQYF
TRBJ2-6 TRBV7-6 CASSLRTVPHSGANVLTF
TRBJ2-1 TRBV14 CASSRRTSGSEQFF
TRBJ1-2 TRBV28 CASSLRSPGRYGYTF
TRBJ2-2 TRBV6-1 CASSELANTGELFF
TRBJ1-3 TRBV5-1 CASNAGLTSGNTIYF
TRBJ1-2 TRBV6-6 CASSSPRRENGYTF
TRBJ1-5 TRBV28 CASSLSPGGASPNSNQPQHF
TRBJ1-5 TRBV30 CAWGRGQGSFQPQHF
TRBJ2-7 TRBV13 CASSPRFAGGPYEQYF
TRBJ1-5 TRBV19 CARPPRNQPQHF
TRBJ1-2 TRBV5-4 CASSSPRGYTF
TRBJ2-7 TRBV5-1 CASSPGTGGYEQYF
TRBJ2-1 TRBV6-4 CASSDPTSGYNEQFF
TRBJ1-3 TRBV21-1 CASSKVSREGNTIYF
TRBJ2-5 TRBV2 CASSARQGWETQYF
TRBJ1-1 TRBV7-9 CASSLSGGAENTEAFF
TRBJ2-7 TRBV4-3 CASSHARGFGDEQYF
TRBJ2-1 TRBV7-8 CASSLPRRRAFPYNEQFF
TRBJ1-4 TRBV4-1 CASSLHGILFF
TRBJ1-1 TRBV5-8 CASSRQPNTEAFF
TRBJ2-7 TRBV6-6 CASSYSTYEQYF
TRBJ2-5 TRBV7-7 CASSQTRLAGEETQYF
TRBJ2-7 TRBV28 CASSFSFPTAGYEQYF
TRBJ1-5 TRBV27 CASSLGTGRTQHF
TRBJ2-1 TRBV5-1 CASSLGSPYNEQFF
TRBJ2-5 TRBV20-1 CSARRDETQYF
TRBJ2-1 TRBV29-1 CSVDGTVHNEQFF
TRBJ2-1 TRBV5-1 CASSSTEGQYNEQFF
TRBJ2-7 TRBV18 CASSPGARRGEQYF
TRBJ2-1 TRBV19 CASSILRGSVKTLNGSDEQFF
TRBJ2-1 TRBV9 CASSPRDASNEQFF
TRBJ1-2 TRBV27 CASSLLAGSYGYTF
TRBJ2-7 TRBV14 CASSQDWDLAVEQYF
TRBJ2-4 TRBV18 CASSPPKVGLAKNIQYF
TRBJ2-7 TRBV29-1 CSVGRRDRRSVWVQYF
TRBJ2-1 TRBV13 CASSAPPSREQFF
TRBJ1-3 TRBV7-3 CASSSLPRGPGNTIYF
TRBJ1-1 TRBV12-5 CASGLVMDRVGPTEAFF
TRBJ2-3 TRBV30 CAWSVGGSADTQYF
TRBJ2-7 TRBV5-1 CASSDGTGGDYEQYF
TRBJ1-1 TRBV7-9 CASSPSSTGIKNTEAFF
TRBJ2-7 TRBV4-2 CASSQPHGGGACEQYF
TRBJ2-7 TRBV18 CASSPRTGSVHEQYF
TRBJ1-2 TRBV4-3 CASSQDWTAAYGYTF
TRBJ2-2 TRBV30 CACGTKNTGELFF
TRBJ2-1 TRBV9 CASSVGSSGSHVQFF
TRBJ2-7 TRBV7-8 CASSSTYLAGVRGGHEQYF
TRBJ1-5 TRBV6-6 CASSGQGQPQHF
TRBJ2-2 TRBV15 CATSGQDRRTGELFF
TRBJ2-5 TRBV28 CASSFEAGETQYF